The sequence of this TCR beta chain was determined in a study of T cell repertoires in cytomegalovirus infection (dated by TCRdb to the late 2010s). Turning to the overall study: Alongside well-studied HLA-B-restricted epitopes, the peptide stimulations were aimed at recently identified HLA-C-restricted CMV epitopes, whose presentation resists viral immunomodulation. Donor HLA type was relevant to the analysis, as public TCR beta signatures indicated carriage of CMV infection together with the matching HLA type. Broader findings and caveats from the paper: In both this cohort and an independent roughly 350-donor cohort, the cumulative frequency of public TCR beta family members distinguished carriers of CMV infection plus the relevant HLA type. The ex vivo response was dominated by HLA-C-restricted CMV-specific TCR beta clonotypes, which also provided the single most frequent clonotype in two of eight donors.

This clonotype showed up many times. Which antigen it targets is not known. No base quality information exists; no much larger clone differs at one position. This sample was sequenced with an Illumina HiSeq 1500. TCRdb reprocessed the public reads (quality trimming at Q25 with fastp, clone calling with MiXCR) and kept in-frame beta chains. Each record represents a unique CDR3 protein, reported with the most common genes and DNA among its rows. This sample lists approximately 340,000 distinct CDR3 sequences; roughly 29% were detected once. The ten largest clones represent approximately 20% of the sample. This specimen's treatment or condition label, interpreted: in vitro stimulation with specific CMV peptide epitopes to enrich CMV-specific T cells. From the cysteine through the phenylalanine, the CDR3 covers 13 amino acids. The only DNA kept is the CDR3, 39 bases in frame from the first base. Based on the germline V gene, the CDR1 and CDR2 sequences are SGHVS and FQNEAQ. Ends trimmed: V by 8 bases, J by 5 bases; bases unmatched to a gene: 8.

Sequenced here: cultured PBMCs, sampled from culture after CMV antigen stimulation. This TCR derives from a human donor in good health (CMV status not recorded). Some clones in this sample may be carry-over from other donors' samples. In this chain, TRBV7-8 is recombined with TRBJ2-7, and TRBD2 aligns with 8 junction nucleotides. In nucleotide form, the sequence is TGTGCCAGCCTGGACGGGAGGGCCGACGAGCAGTACTTC. Its coded protein is CASLDGRADEQYF.